This passage covers 14 T cell receptor beta chains from one sample sequenced in a study of blood T cell repertoires in COVID-19. The method was immunoSEQ multiplex PCR; TCRdb's version includes in-frame clones alone and lacks a portion of them. This table has tens of thousands of clones, 84% appearing once. The sequenced material came from peripheral blood. The receptor set was obtained from a human donor in a cohort sampled during active COVID-19.

The chain couples TRBV5-1 to TRBJ1-2; 7 bases match TRBD1. This CDR3 is built from 13 residues. Looked up from germline, CDR1 is SGHRS and CDR2 is YFSETQ. The J segment lost 3 bases and the V segment lost 4 bases, leaving 3 bases of the junction unmatched. The CDR3 here is CASSPQGDYGYTF. CDR3 DNA sequence: TGCGCCAGCAGCCCCCAGGGGGACTATGGCTACACCTTC. The whole variable domain, filled in from reference TRBV5-1 and TRBJ1-2, reads KAGVTQTPRYLIKTRGQQVTLSCSPISGHRSVSWYQQTPGQGLQFLFEYFSETQRNKGNFPGRFSGRQFSNSRSEMNVSTLELGDSALYLCASSPQGDYGYTFGSGTRLTVV.

This clone appeared a single time. The chain links TRBV5-1 to TRBJ2-1; 7 bases agree with TRBD1. The germline V gene encodes CDR1 SGHRS and CDR2 YFSETQ. The CDR3 has 15 amino acids. V dropped 1 base and J dropped 4; count of bases not matched to a gene: 5. CDR3 DNA: TGCGCCAGCAGCTTGTTCGGACAGGCTTACAATGAGCAGTTCTTC. It is translated as CASSLFGQAYNEQFF.

The DNA for the CDR3 is TGCGCCAGCAGCCCCCAAGCCACCTTAAATGAGCAGTTCTTC. It yields the protein CASSPQATLNEQFF. The chain is built from TRBV5-1 and TRBJ2-1; the D is unclear. This CDR3 is built from 14 residues. Between the trimmed V and J ends, which lost 4 bases and 7 bases, there was a span of 15 bases. Per the germline V gene, CDR1 is SGHRS and CDR2 is YFSETQ.

The chain is built from TRBV27 and TRBJ2-6; D may be TRBD2 (6 bases). This CDR3 spans 13 amino acids. Germline V CDR1 and CDR2: MNHEY, SMNVEV (reference sequence). Trimming removed 11 bases from V and 4 bases from J, with 12 bases in between. This chain's CDR3 is CASSGRGANVLTF. Here the CDR3 DNA reads TGTGCCTCCTCGGGGAGGGGGGCCAACGTCCTGACTTTC.

V usage is TRBV18 and J usage is TRBJ1-1; 11 nucleotides align to TRBD1. Per the germline V gene, CDR1 is KGHSH and CDR2 is LQKENI. V was pared by 1 base and J by 2 bases, with 0 bases of the junction left unmatched. The CDR3 extends over 15 amino acids. The CDR3 DNA follows: TGTGCCAGCTCACCACGGACAGGGGGCAACACTGAAGCTTTCTTT. It translates to CASSPRTGGNTEAFF.

This chain joins TRBV29-1 and TRBJ1-3; D is unclear. Germline assignment: CDR1 SQVTM and CDR2 ANQGSEA. This CDR3 has 12 residues. V was shortened by 7 bases and J by 0 bases, with 7 bases between the two germline ends. The CDR3 spells CSAGRSGNTIYF. As DNA, the CDR3 is TGCAGCGCTGGCCGCTCTGGAAACACCATATATTTT.

This chain uses TRBV7-6 with TRBJ1-4; the D gene is possibly TRBD1 (6 bases). CDR3 length: 13 residues. In germline, CDR1 is SGHVS, CDR2 FNYEAQ. V was shortened by 5 bases and J by 4 bases, with 8 bases between the two germline ends. CDR3 loop: CASSPRGNEKLFF. For the CDR3, the DNA is TGTGCCAGCAGCCCCAGGGGTAATGAAAAACTGTTTTTT.

The CDR3 sequence: CASLQSRGGLPAHEQFF. The CDR3 DNA reads TGTGCCAGCCTTCAGTCCAGAGGGGGACTACCAGCCCATGAGCAGTTCTTC. The gene calls are TRBV6-4 and TRBJ2-1; D is perhaps TRBD2 (7 bases). This CDR3 contains 17 residues. CDR1 MRHNA and CDR2 SNTAGT come from the germline V gene. V lost 8 bases and J 8 bases, leaving 28 bases between the germline ends.

The CDR3 region is CASSPGTVNEKLFF. The DNA of the CDR3 is TGTGCCAGCAGTCCCGGGACAGTTAATGAAAAACTGTTTTTT. The genes are TRBV2 and TRBJ1-4; 7 nucleotides agree with TRBD1. This CDR3 spans 14 amino acids. Trimming cost V 5 bases and J 4 bases; bases outside gene matches: 4. Germline V gene lookup returns CDR1 SNHLY and CDR2 FYNNEI.

This chain uses TRBV28 with TRBJ2-5, with D perhaps matching TRBD1 (6 bases). Germline assignment: CDR1 MDHEN and CDR2 SYDVKM. There are 14 residues in the CDR3. The V gene lost 3 bases and the J gene lost 4 bases, with 12 bases spanning the gap. CDR3 sequence reads: CASSFLQGRETQYF. CDR3 DNA: TGTGCCAGCAGTTTTCTACAGGGTCGAGAGACCCAGTACTTC.

The rearrangement links TRBV6-5 to TRBJ1-3, with unresolved D. The germline V gene encodes CDR1 MNHEY and CDR2 SVGAGI. CDR3 length: 12 amino acids. The V and J ends lost 8 bases and 0 bases respectively, with 5 bases between them. The CDR3 here is CASGSSGNTIYF. Written as DNA, the CDR3 is TGTGCCAGCGGGAGCTCTGGAAACACCATATATTTT.

J is TRBJ2-3 and V is TRBV20-1; TRBD1 agrees at 9 bases. V lost 3 bases, J lost 0 bases, and 1 base stayed unmatched. CDR1 and CDR2 (germline): DFQATT, SNEGSKA (reference sequence). The CDR3 has 14 amino acids. The CDR3 DNA is TGCAGTGCTAGTGGGACAGGGAGCACAGATACGCAGTATTTT. Translating it yields CSASGTGSTDTQYF.

The chain is built from TRBV10-1 and TRBJ2-2, with D unresolved. V was clipped by 2 bases and J by 3 bases, with 7 bases between them. Germline values: CDR1 WNHNN, CDR2 SYGVQD (reference sequence). CDR3 length: 14 amino acids. This chain's CDR3 is CASSENIDTGELFF. The CDR3, as DNA: TGCGCCAGCAGTGAGAACATCGACACCGGGGAGCTGTTTTTT.

This clone was seen repeatedly, ten times or more. The chain employs TRBV28 and TRBJ2-1, with TRBD2 matching 8 bases. The CDR3 covers 16 residues. Germline CDR1 is MDHEN and CDR2 is SYDVKM. Trimming at V came to 7 bases and at J to 2 bases, leaving 10 bases not matched to a gene. The CDR3 coding sequence is TGTGCCAGCAAACCAAGCGGGAGAAGTCCCTACAATGAGCAGTTCTTC. As protein: CASKPSGRSPYNEQFF.